This T cell receptor beta chain was captured in a study of T cells after yellow fever vaccination. Whole-study context: Fractions of limited cellularity were prepared by means of SMART-Seq v4 Ultra Low Input.

Study-level results: In post-booster samples, most primary-vaccination clones reappeared (roughly 96% CD4, 88% CD8). The appearance of a small share of clonotypes in both CD4 and CD8 compartments was observed.

MiXCR, run by TCRdb on the 5' RACE reads, gives a single entry per CDR3 protein. In the table there are some 300,000 distinct CDR3 sequences, about 7.8% of which are singletons. A word on this clonotype: The target antigen is unknown.

J lost 4 bases, V lost 0 bases, and 4 bases had no gene match. The CDR3 runs to 15 residues. CDR1 and CDR2 from the germline V gene are SGHRS and YFSETQ. The receptor comes from a man aged 18 to 29 who received the YFV17D yellow fever vaccine. This chain uses TRBV5-1 with TRBJ1-2; 9 nucleotides match TRBD1. This sample comprised PBMCs, obtained about 41 days after the first yellow fever vaccination. The CDR3 DNA follows: TGCGCCAGCAGCTTGGCCACAGGGGGCAGCTATGGCTACACCTTC. Its translation: CASSLATGGSYGYTF.